This T cell receptor beta chain was identified in a study of T cells after yellow fever vaccination. Findings and limits, study-wide: Post-booster reappearance was seen for most primary-vaccination clones (about 96% CD4, about 90% CD8).

MiXCR was run by TCRdb on the 5' RACE reads, yielding one entry per CDR3 protein. The table has under 600,000 distinct CDR3 sequences, about 13% seen once; the top ten hold about 14%. The CDR3 runs 17 residues. V lost 3 bases to trimming and J lost 4 bases; unmatched junction nucleotides: 18. Germline lookup yields CDR1 DFQATT and CDR2 SNEGSKA (reference sequence). This clonotype was seen a few times. Its antigen remains unknown. This receptor was obtained from a young man who received the YFV17D yellow fever vaccine. The sample in question was PBMCs, obtained on the day of the yellow fever booster vaccination. V and J are TRBV20-1 and TRBJ2-7, with TRBD2 identical over 7 bases. The CDR3 DNA is TGCAGTGCTAGTGGCGGGAGATCTACAAGTGGGTTTTACGAGCAGTACTTC. Translation gives CSASGGRSTSGFYEQYF.